The sequence of this T cell receptor (beta chain) was determined in a study of shared clonotypes between healthy human individuals. The trim removed 4 bases at V and 3 bases at J, leaving 6 bases unmatched. The CDR3 extends over 15 amino acids. Germline V lookup: CDR1 SGHNT, CDR2 YYREEE (reference sequence). Assay used: immunoSEQ multiplex PCR; TCRdb lists only in-frame clones, some missing. The table records about 2.3 million clones, 90% to 95% of them present only once. The rearrangement uses TRBV5-4 and TRBJ2-7, with TRBD1 matching over 11 bases. The sample taken for sequencing was naive CD4+ T cells from PBMCs. As for subset: CD45RA+ positively selected. The TCR comes from a man aged 18 to 29 in good health. Some clones in this sample may be carry-over from other donors' samples. The CDR3 coding sequence is TGTGCCAGCAGCCGGGGACAGGGGGTCCTCTACGAGCAGTACTTC. Translating it yields CASSRGQGVLYEQYF.